This record covers a single T cell receptor (beta chain). The V gene's germline CDR1 is SGHNT and CDR2 YYREEE (reference sequence). The length of the CDR3 is 14 residues. Trimming removed 2 bases from V and 0 bases from J, with 8 bases in between. The sample originates from a study of blood T cell repertoires in COVID-19. For the study at large: COVID-19 samples collected from the United States, Italy and Spain covered acute and convalescent phases. T cells, B-cell-depleted T cells, or PBMCs provided the cDNA or gDNA that served as material.

The table came from immunoSEQ multiplex PCR; TCRdb's copy has only in-frame clones and leaves some out. The table has around 300,000 clones, approximately 90% seen once. The genes are TRBV5-4 and TRBJ2-5; D not certain. Sequencing input: PBMCs or T cells enriched from blood (not recorded which). This sequence was found in a young woman who had recovered from COVID-19. CDR3 sequence (DNA): TGTGCCAGCAGCTTCCGCCGGGACCAAGAGACCCAGTACTTC. Its translation: CASSFRRDQETQYF.